The 22 T cell receptor beta chains reported below all come from one sample, sequenced in a study of T cell responses to AZD1222 COVID-19 vaccine. The data were produced by immunoSEQ multiplex PCR, yet TCRdb's version contains in-frame clones alone and is incomplete. The sample consists of around 130,000 clones, approximately 94% of them appearing once. The sample consisted of peripheral blood, taken on day 0 of AZD1222 vaccination. The receptor set was obtained from an adult in good health.

V gene TRBV6-1 combines with J gene TRBJ1-1; weak D call: TRBD1 (5 bases). Per germline, CDR1 MNHNS and CDR2 SASEGT. Trimming stripped 3 bases from V and 1 base from J, with 12 bases between. The CDR3 has 15 amino acids. CDR3 loop: CASSDPQGGNTEAFF. The CDR3 DNA follows: TGTGCCAGCAGTGACCCGCAGGGTGGGAACACTGAAGCTTTCTTT.

This chain joins TRBV7-4 and TRBJ2-3; TRBD1 agrees at 7 bases. The length of the CDR3 is 16 residues. Per germline, CDR1 SGHVT and CDR2 SQSDAQ. V gave up 7 bases and J gave up 3 bases; unmatched junction bases: 13. The CDR3 nucleotides read TGTGCCAGCACCGTCTCACGAGAGGGGGCGACAGATACGCAGTATTTT. Its translation: CASTVSREGATDTQYF.

The CDR3 region is CASSPGVAETRNEQFF. CDR3 coding DNA: TGTGCCAGCAGCCCAGGGGTAGCGGAGACAAGAAATGAGCAGTTCTTC. The V gene is TRBV7-2, the J gene TRBJ2-1, with D tentatively TRBD1 or TRBD2 (6 bases each). This CDR3 contains 16 residues. Trimming took 5 bases from V and 7 from J, leaving 21 bases between them. In germline, CDR1 is SGHTA, CDR2 FQGNSA.

The gene calls are TRBV29-1 and TRBJ1-3; D gene ambiguous. The germline gives CDR1 SQVTM, CDR2 ANQGSEA. V was trimmed by 7 bases and J by 1 base, leaving 11 bases between them. The CDR3 runs to 13 residues. The CDR3, as DNA: TGCAGCGCCGAGGCGCTATCTGGAAACACCATATATTTT. Amino acids: CSAEALSGNTIYF.

The rearrangement links TRBV28 to TRBJ1-1; possible D gene TRBD1, 5 bases. The CDR3 consists of 15 residues. Germline V gene sequence: CDR1 MDHEN, CDR2 SYDVKM. V dropped 5 bases and J dropped 0 bases, with 13 bases sitting between them. The CDR3 reads CASSPRTIMNTEAFF. CDR3 DNA sequence: TGTGCCAGCAGTCCAAGGACAATTATGAACACTGAAGCTTTCTTT.

This rearrangement joins TRBV5-6 to TRBJ1-5; weak D call: TRBD1 (5 bases). The CDR3 totals 15 residues. Germline V gene data show CDR1 as SGHDT and CDR2 as YYEEEE. V gave up 4 bases and J gave up 0 bases, with 11 bases separating them. The CDR3 is CASSQTEYSNQPQHF. For the CDR3, the DNA is TGTGCCAGCAGCCAGACAGAGTATAGCAATCAGCCCCAGCATTTT.

This chain connects TRBV11-2 to TRBJ1-2; weak D call: TRBD1 (5 bases). The CDR3 totals 16 residues. V was pared by 5 bases and J by 4 bases, with 20 bases between. Germline values: CDR1 SGHAT, CDR2 FQNNGV. The DNA for the CDR3 is TGTGCCAGCAGCAAGGGGACCTCAAACGCGGGCTATGGCTACACCTTC. This encodes CASSKGTSNAGYGYTF.

The chain is built from TRBV3-1 (or the pseudogene TRBV3-2) and TRBJ1-2; 9 bases agree with TRBD1. From germline, CDR1 is LGHDT and CDR2 YNNKEL (reference sequence). Losses at the gene ends were 2 bases for V and 5 bases for J; bases not matched to a gene: 6. The length of the CDR3 is 15 residues. CDR3 loop: CASSQNRDRDYGYTF. CDR3 bases: TGTGCCAGCAGCCAAAACCGGGACAGGGATTATGGCTACACCTTC.

The V gene is TRBV2, the J gene TRBJ1-6; D uncertain. Germline values: CDR1 SNHLY, CDR2 FYNNEI. The CDR3 is 13 residues long. The V end was cut by 8 bases, the J end by 0 bases, with 5 bases between. The DNA of the CDR3 is TGTGCCAGCTGCATCTCCTATAATTCACCCCTCCACTTT. This encodes CASCISYNSPLHF.

J is TRBJ1-5 and V is TRBV29-1, with 8 bases aligning to TRBD1. J gave up 9 bases and V 4 bases, and 11 bases lay outside the gene matches. Germline V gene lookup returns CDR1 SQVTM and CDR2 ANQGSEA. CDR3 size: 14 residues. The CDR3 here is CSVVVKDRARPQHF. CDR3 coding DNA: TGCAGCGTTGTAGTAAAGGACAGGGCCAGGCCCCAGCATTTT.

The rearrangement joins TRBV5-4 to TRBJ2-3; D may be TRBD2 (6 bases). Germline values: CDR1 SGHNT, CDR2 YYREEE (reference sequence). V was pared by 3 bases and J by 2 bases, with 10 bases between. The CDR3 runs 14 residues. The CDR3 loop is CASSSGTYTDTQYF. CDR3 sequence (DNA): TGTGCCAGCAGCTCCGGGACTTACACAGATACGCAGTATTTT. Looking up the rest from reference TRBV5-4 and TRBJ2-3 gives the full variable domain: ETGVTQSPTHLIKTRGQQVTLRCSSQSGHNTVSWYQQALGQGPQFIFQYYREEENGRGNFPPRFSGLQFPNYSSELNVNALELDDSALYLCASSSGTYTDTQYFGPGTRLTVL.

V usage is TRBV4-2 and J usage is TRBJ2-7, with D hard to call. The CDR3 length is 15 residues. V lost 1 base, J lost 7 bases, and 17 bases lay in between. Germline assignment: CDR1 LGHNA and CDR2 YNFKEQ. CDR3 DNA sequence: TGTGCCAGCAGCCAAGCGTTGGCGGCCTTTATGGAGCAGTACTTC. It is translated as CASSQALAAFMEQYF.

This chain uses TRBV6-1 with TRBJ2-3, with 7 nucleotides matching TRBD2. This CDR3 is 17 amino acids long. Germline CDR1 and CDR2: MNHNS and SASEGT. Trimming took 4 bases from V and 6 from J; bases not matched to a gene: 16. CDR3 nucleotides: TGTGCCAGCAGTGCCCTGACTAGCTTCACGAGAGGGGATACGCAGTATTTT. Translating it yields CASSALTSFTRGDTQYF.

The chain employs TRBV7-9 and TRBJ2-2; no clear D gene. Germline CDR1 SEHNR, CDR2 FQNEAQ (reference sequence). V lost 1 base and J 5 bases, leaving 11 bases between the germline ends. This CDR3 is built from 15 residues. This chain's CDR3 is CASSLGSSRTGELFF. As DNA, the CDR3 is TGTGCCAGCAGCTTAGGGAGTTCTAGGACCGGGGAGCTGTTTTTT.

The chain joins TRBV9 to TRBJ2-1; D could derive from TRBD1 or TRBD2 (6 bases each). Trimming took off 4 bases at V and 0 bases at J, with 11 bases between the two ends. The CDR3 is made up of 15 amino acids. CDR1 is SGDLS and CDR2 is YYNGEE in the germline V gene. Written as DNA, the CDR3 is TGTGCCAGCAGCTTAGAGGGGGGCTCCTACAATGAGCAGTTCTTC. This translates into CASSLEGGSYNEQFF.

The CDR3 DNA sequence: TGTGCCAGCAGCGTAGGGGGGACTAGCGGGAACTACGAGCAGTACTTC. This sequence encodes CASSVGGTSGNYEQYF. The chain recombines TRBV9 with TRBJ2-7; 13 bases fit TRBD2. Germline V CDR1 and CDR2: SGDLS, YYNGEE. With V trimmed by 0 bases and J by 3 bases, 3 bases remained unmatched. The CDR3 loop spans 16 amino acids.

The chain links TRBV27 to TRBJ1-5; TRBD1 is a possible D gene (6 bases). CDR1 and CDR2 (germline): MNHEY, SMNVEV (reference sequence). Trimming left V 6 bases short and J 4 bases short, with 10 bases between. This CDR3 has 13 residues. CDR3 region: CASRPQGNQPQHF. CDR3 DNA sequence: TGTGCCAGCAGGCCACAGGGAAATCAGCCCCAGCATTTT.

This chain connects TRBV5-1 to TRBJ1-1; D ambiguous. Germline CDR1 and CDR2: SGHRS and YFSETQ. V was clipped by 4 bases and J by 5 bases, with 9 bases between them. The CDR3 contains 12 residues. The chain's CDR3 is CASSVLGTEAFF. DNA for the CDR3: TGCGCCAGCAGCGTTTTAGGGACTGAAGCTTTCTTT.

The chain links TRBV29-1 to TRBJ2-6, with a weak D call TRBD1 (5 bases). Germline loops: CDR1 SQVTM, CDR2 ANQGSEA. The CDR3 contains 14 residues. V lost 1 base to trimming and J lost 2 bases, with 6 bases between them. CDR3 DNA sequence: TGCAGCGTTGAAGGGGGCGCTGGGGCCAACGTCCTGACTTTC. Residues: CSVEGGAGANVLTF.

J is TRBJ1-2 and V is TRBV10-3; 9 nucleotides line up with TRBD1. The length of the CDR3 is 18 residues. Trimming cost V 6 bases and J 4 bases; bases outside gene matches: 18. The V gene's germline CDR1 is ENHRY and CDR2 SYGVKD. CDR3 in DNA: TGTGCCATCAGCCCCCCGGGACAGGGAAGGTCAGGGCTCTATGGCTACACCTTC. Its protein is CAISPPGQGRSGLYGYTF.

The chain employs TRBV4-2 and TRBJ2-1; 9 bases are a match to TRBD2. The CDR3 consists of 19 residues. The junction had 10 bases not matched to a gene; V was cut back by 0 bases and J by 1 base. The V gene's germline CDR1 is LGHNA and CDR2 YNFKEQ. The CDR3 loop reads CASSQENPGLASSYNEQFF. CDR3 coding DNA: TGTGCCAGCAGCCAAGAAAACCCAGGACTAGCGTCTTCCTACAATGAGCAGTTCTTC.

The chain uses TRBV2 and TRBJ1-5; TRBD1 aligns across 10 bases. V was clipped by 7 bases and J by 2 bases; unmatched bases: 5. From germline, CDR1 is SNHLY and CDR2 FYNNEI. The CDR3 has 15 residues. The CDR3 DNA is TGTGCCAGCACCCGGGGGACAGGGGGCAATCAGCCCCAGCATTTT. Translated, it gives CASTRGTGGNQPQHF.